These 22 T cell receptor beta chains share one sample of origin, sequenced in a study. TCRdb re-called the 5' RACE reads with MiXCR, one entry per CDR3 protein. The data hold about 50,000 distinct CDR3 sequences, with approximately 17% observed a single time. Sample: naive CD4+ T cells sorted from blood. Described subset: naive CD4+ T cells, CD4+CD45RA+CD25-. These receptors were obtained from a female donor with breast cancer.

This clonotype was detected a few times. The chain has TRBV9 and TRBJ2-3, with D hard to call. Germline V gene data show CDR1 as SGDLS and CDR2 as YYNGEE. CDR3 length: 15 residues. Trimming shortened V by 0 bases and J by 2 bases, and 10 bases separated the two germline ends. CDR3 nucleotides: TGTGCCAGCAGCGTAGACGCGTTCAACACAGATACGCAGTATTTT. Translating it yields CASSVDAFNTDTQYF.

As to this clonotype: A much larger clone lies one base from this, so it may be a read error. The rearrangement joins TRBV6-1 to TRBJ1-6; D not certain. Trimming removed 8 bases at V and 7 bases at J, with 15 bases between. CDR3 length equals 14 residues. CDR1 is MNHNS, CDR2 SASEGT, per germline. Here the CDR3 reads CASGGRSLNSPLHF. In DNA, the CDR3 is TGTGCCAGCGGTGGTCGGAGTCTAAATTCACCCCTCCACTTT.

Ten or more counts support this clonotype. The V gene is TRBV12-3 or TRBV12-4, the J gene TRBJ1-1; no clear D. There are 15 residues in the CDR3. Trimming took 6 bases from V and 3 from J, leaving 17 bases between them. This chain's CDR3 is CASSDLLRSYTEAFF. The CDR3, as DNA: TGTGCCAGCAGCGACCTTCTTAGGTCGTACACTGAAGCTTTCTTT.

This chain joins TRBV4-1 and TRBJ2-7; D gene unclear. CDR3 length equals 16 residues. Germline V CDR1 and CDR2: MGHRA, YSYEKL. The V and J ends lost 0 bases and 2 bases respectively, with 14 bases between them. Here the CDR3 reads CASSQDQAVRTYEQYF. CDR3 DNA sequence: TGCGCCAGCAGCCAAGATCAGGCAGTTCGAACCTACGAGCAGTACTTC.

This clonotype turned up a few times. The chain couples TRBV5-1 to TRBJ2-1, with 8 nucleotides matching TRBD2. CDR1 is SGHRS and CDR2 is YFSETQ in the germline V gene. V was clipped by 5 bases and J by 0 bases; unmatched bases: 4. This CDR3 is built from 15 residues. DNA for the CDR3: TGCGCCAGCAGAGCGGGGGACCTCTCCTACAATGAGCAGTTCTTC. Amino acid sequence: CASRAGDLSYNEQFF. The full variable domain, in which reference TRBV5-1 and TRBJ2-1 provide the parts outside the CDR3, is KAGVTQTPRYLIKTRGQQVTLSCSPISGHRSVSWYQQTPGQGLQFLFEYFSETQRNKGNFPGRFSGRQFSNSRSEMNVSTLELGDSALYLCASRAGDLSYNEQFFGPGTRLTVL.

DNA for the CDR3: TGCGCCAGCGGAGCTGGGGTTTTGAATTCCGGGGAGCTGTTTTTT. Its protein product is CASGAGVLNSGELFF. V is TRBV4-1 and J is TRBJ2-2; D uncertain. The CDR3 is made up of 15 amino acids. CDR1 MGHRA and CDR2 YSYEKL come from the germline V gene. Between the trimmed V and J ends, which lost 8 bases and 6 bases, there was a span of 19 bases.

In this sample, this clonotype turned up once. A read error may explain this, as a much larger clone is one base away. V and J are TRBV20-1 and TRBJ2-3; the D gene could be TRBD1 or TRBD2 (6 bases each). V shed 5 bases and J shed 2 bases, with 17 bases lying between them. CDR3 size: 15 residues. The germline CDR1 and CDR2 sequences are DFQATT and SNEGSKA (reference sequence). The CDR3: CSASTGGTYTDTQYF. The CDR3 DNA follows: TGCAGTGCTTCGACTGGCGGGACATACACAGATACGCAGTATTTT.

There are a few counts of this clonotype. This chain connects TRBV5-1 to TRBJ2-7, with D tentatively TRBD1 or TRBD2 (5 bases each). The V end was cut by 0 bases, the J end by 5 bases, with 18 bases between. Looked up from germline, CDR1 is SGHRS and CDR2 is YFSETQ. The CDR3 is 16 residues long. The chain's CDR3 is CASSLAGAELLDEQYF. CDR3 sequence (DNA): TGCGCCAGCAGCTTGGCCGGGGCGGAGCTCCTCGACGAGCAGTACTTC. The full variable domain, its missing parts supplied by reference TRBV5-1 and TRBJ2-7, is KAGVTQTPRYLIKTRGQQVTLSCSPISGHRSVSWYQQTPGQGLQFLFEYFSETQRNKGNFPGRFSGRQFSNSRSEMNVSTLELGDSALYLCASSLAGAELLDEQYFGPGTRLTVT.

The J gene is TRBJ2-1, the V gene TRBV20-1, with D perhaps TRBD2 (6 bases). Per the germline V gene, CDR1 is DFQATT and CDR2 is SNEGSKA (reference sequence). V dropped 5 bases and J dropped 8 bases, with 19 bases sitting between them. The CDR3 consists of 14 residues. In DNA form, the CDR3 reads TGCAGTGCTCCCCGGGGAGGACCGTACGATGAGCAGTTCTTC. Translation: CSAPRGGPYDEQFF.

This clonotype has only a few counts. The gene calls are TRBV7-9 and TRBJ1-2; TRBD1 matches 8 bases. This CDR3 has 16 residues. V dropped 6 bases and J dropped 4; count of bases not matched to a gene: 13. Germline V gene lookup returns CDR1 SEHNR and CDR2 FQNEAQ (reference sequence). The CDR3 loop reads CASRSQGAVGTYGYTF. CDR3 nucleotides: TGTGCCAGCAGAAGTCAGGGGGCGGTGGGAACCTATGGCTACACCTTC.

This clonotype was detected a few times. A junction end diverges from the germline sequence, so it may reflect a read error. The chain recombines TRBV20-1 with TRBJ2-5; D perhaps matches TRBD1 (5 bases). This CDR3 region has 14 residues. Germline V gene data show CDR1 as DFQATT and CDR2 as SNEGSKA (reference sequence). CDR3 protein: CGANPDSFQETQYF. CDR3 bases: TGCGGTGCTAACCCCGACAGCTTCCAAGAGACCCAGTACTTC.

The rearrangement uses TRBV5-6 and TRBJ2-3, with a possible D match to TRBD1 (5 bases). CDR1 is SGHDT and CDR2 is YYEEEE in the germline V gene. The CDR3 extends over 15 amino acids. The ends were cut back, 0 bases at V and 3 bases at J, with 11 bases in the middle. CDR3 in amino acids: CASSLGQGGTDTQYF. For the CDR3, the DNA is TGTGCCAGCAGCTTGGGGCAGGGTGGGACAGATACGCAGTATTTT.

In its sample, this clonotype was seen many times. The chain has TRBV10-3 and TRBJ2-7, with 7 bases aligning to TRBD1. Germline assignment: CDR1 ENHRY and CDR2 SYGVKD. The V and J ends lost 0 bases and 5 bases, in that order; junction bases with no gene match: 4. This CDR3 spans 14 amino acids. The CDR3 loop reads CAISESRGRDEQYF. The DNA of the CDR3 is TGTGCCATCAGTGAGTCAAGGGGGCGCGACGAGCAGTACTTC.

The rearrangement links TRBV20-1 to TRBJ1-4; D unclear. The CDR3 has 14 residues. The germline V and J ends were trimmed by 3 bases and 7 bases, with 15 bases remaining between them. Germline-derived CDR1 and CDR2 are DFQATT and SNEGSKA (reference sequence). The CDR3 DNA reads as TGCAGTGCTAGGGGCAGCGGTGGTGGTGAAAAACTGTTTTTT. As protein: CSARGSGGGEKLFF.

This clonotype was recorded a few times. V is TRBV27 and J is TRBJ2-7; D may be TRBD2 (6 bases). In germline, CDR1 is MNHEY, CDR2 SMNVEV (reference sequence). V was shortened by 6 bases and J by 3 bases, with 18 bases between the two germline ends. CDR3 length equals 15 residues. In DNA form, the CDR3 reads TGTGCCAGCAGGGGGGTGGCTGGGGGGAACTACGAGCAGTACTTC. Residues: CASRGVAGGNYEQYF.

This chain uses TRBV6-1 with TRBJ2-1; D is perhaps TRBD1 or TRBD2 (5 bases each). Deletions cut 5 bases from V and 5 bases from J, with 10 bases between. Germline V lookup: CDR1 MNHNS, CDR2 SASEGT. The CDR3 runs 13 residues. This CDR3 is CASSRDADNEQFF. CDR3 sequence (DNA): TGTGCCAGCAGTCGGGACGCAGACAATGAGCAGTTCTTC.

CDR3 loop: CSARSQGPNTEAFF. The CDR3 DNA sequence: TGCAGTGCTAGATCTCAAGGACCGAACACTGAAGCTTTCTTT. This rearrangement joins TRBV20-1 to TRBJ1-1; no clear D gene. Looked up from germline, CDR1 is DFQATT and CDR2 is SNEGSKA (reference sequence). The length of the CDR3 is 14 residues. The V and J ends lost 2 bases and 1 base respectively, with 11 bases between them.

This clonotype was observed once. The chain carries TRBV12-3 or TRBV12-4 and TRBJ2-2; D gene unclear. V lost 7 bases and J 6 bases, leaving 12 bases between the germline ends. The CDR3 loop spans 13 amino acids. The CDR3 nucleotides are TGTGCCAGCAACTTAGAGACGGCCGGGGAGCTGTTTTTT. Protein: CASNLETAGELFF.

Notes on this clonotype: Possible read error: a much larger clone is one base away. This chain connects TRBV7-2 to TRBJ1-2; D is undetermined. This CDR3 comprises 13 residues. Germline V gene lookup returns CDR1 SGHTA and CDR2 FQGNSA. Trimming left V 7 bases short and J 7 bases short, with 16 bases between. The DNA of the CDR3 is TGTGCCAGCACCATCGGTGTGGCGGTTGGCTACACCTTC. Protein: CASTIGVAVGYTF.

CDR3 in amino acids: CATEKQGVNTGELFF. DNA for the CDR3: TGTGCCACGGAAAAGCAGGGGGTCAACACCGGGGAGCTGTTTTTT. The genes are TRBV24-1 and TRBJ2-2; the match to TRBD1 covers 7 bases. With 10 bases clipped from V and 2 bases from J, the junction kept 9 bases outside the gene matches. Germline V gene sequence: CDR1 KGHDR, CDR2 SFDVKD. This CDR3 has 15 residues.

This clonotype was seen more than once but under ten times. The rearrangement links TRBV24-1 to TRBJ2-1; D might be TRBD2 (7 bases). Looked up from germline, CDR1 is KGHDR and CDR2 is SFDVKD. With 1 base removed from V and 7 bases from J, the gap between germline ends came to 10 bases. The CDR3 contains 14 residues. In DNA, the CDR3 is TGTGCCACCAGTGATTTTAGGGGGGGGAATGAGCAGTTCTTC. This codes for CATSDFRGGNEQFF.

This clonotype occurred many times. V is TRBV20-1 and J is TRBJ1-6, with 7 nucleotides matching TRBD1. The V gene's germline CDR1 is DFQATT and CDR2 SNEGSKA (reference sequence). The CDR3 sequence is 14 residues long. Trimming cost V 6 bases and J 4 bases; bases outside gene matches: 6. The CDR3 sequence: CSARTGEYNSPLHF. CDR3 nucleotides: TGCAGTGCCAGAACAGGGGAATATAATTCACCCCTCCACTTT.